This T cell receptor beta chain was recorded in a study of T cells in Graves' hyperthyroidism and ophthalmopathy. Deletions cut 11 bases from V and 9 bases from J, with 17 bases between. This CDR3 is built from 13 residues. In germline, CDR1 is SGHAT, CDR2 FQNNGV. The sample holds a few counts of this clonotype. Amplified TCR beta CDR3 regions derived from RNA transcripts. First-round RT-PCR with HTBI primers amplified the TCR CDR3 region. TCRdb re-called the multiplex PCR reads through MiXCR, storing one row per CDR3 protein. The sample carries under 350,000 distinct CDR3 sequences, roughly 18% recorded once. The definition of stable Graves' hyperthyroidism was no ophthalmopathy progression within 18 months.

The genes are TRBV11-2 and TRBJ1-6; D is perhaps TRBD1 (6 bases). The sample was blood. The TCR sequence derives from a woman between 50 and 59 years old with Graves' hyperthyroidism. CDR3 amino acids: CAGGGGAGSPLHF. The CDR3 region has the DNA TGTGCCGGCGGTGGGGGGGCCGGTTCACCCCTCCACTTT. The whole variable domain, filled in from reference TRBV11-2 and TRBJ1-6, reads EAGVAQSPRYKIIEKRQSVAFWCNPISGHATLYWYQQILGQGPKLLIQFQNNGVVDDSQLPKDRFSAERLKGVDSTLKIQPAKLEDSAVYLCAGGGGAGSPLHFGNGTRLTVT.